Listed here are 4 T cell receptor beta chains from one sample, sequenced in a study of human T cells and chemical hapten exposure. A single record per CDR3 protein comes from TCRdb applying MiXCR to the RACE reads. In the table there are around 380,000 distinct CDR3 sequences, approximately 5% of which are singletons. Stated time point: patch test 1, 2 weeks after DPC sensitization. Treatment indicated: therapeutic diphenylcyclopropenone sensitization with weekly scalp DPC. The sample was whole blood, taken in connection with sensitization to the hapten diphenylcyclopropenone (DPC). These receptors were taken from a woman between 45 and 60 years old with alopecia areata. Some clones in this sample may be carry-over from other donors' samples.

This clonotype was seen many times. The V and J genes are TRBV29-1 and TRBJ2-4; D perhaps matches TRBD1 (6 bases). V lost 4 bases and J lost 6, with 7 bases in between. The CDR3 totals 11 residues. CDR1 is SQVTM, CDR2 ANQGSEA, per germline. CDR3 coding DNA: TGCAGCGTTGTAGGGGGAAACATTCAGTACTTC. As protein: CSVVGGNIQYF.

In its sample, this clonotype was seen many times. V usage is TRBV6-2 or TRBV6-3 and J usage is TRBJ2-4; D might be TRBD1 or TRBD2, each matching 5 bases. CDR1 is MNHEY, CDR2 SVGEGT, per germline. The germline V and J ends were trimmed by 0 bases and 2 bases, with 14 bases remaining between them. CDR3 length equals 17 residues. The CDR3 here is CASSYSRARGTKNIQYF. In nucleotides, the CDR3 is TGTGCCAGCAGTTACTCCAGGGCCCGGGGAACCAAAAACATTCAGTACTTC.

This clonotype came up many times. The chain recombines TRBV6-5 with TRBJ2-7; 12 nucleotides line up with TRBD2. After removal of 4 bases from V and 2 bases from J, the junction contained 6 bases not matched to a gene. This CDR3 spans 16 amino acids. CDR1 is MNHEY, CDR2 SVGAGI, per germline. The CDR3 loop is CASSFITSGGPYEQYF. The DNA for the CDR3 is TGTGCCAGCAGTTTCATTACTAGCGGGGGGCCCTACGAGCAGTACTTC.

Of note for this clonotype: An end of the junction does not agree with germline; a read error may underlie this. This chain connects TRBV4-1 to TRBJ1-2, with D unresolved. Germline loops: CDR1 MGHRA, CDR2 YSYEKL. This CDR3 comprises 14 residues. CDR3 region: CASSHLDREDGHTF. The CDR3 nucleotides read TGCGCCAGCAGCCACCTAGACCGAGAAGATGGCCACACCTTC.